The source of this T cell receptor (beta chain) is a study of CD8+ T cells in alopecia areata (dated by TCRdb to 2017 to 2018). As for the study more broadly: The treated patients took part in an open-label pilot trial in which moderate-to-severe alopecia areata was treated with oral tofacitinib at 5 to 10 mg twice daily. Patients received tofacitinib for 6 to 18 months and were then followed off drug for 6 months to check for delayed response and recurrence. The study used high-throughput TCRbeta sequencing to examine T cell clonal expansion in alopecia areata, in both the C3H/HeJ mouse model and human patients. In humans, TCRbeta sequencing was performed on scalp tissue and on sorted CD4+ and CD8+ peripheral blood T cells from healthy controls and from patients with patchy or totalis/universalis alopecia areata. Biopsies were taken from tofacitinib-treated patients at baseline and at 4 and 24 weeks of treatment, and a later scalp biopsy was taken in several of the tofacitinib-treated patients. Scalp clonality was compared among normal scalp (n=4), patchy alopecia areata scalp (n=8), and alopecia totalis/universalis scalp (n=8). RNA was obtained with the PAXgene miRNA kit for fixed scalp, the miRNeasy kit for PBMCs, and the RNeasy kit for mouse skin. TCRbeta CDR3 regions were amplified by immunoSEQ multiplex PCR with 35 Vbeta forward and 13 Jbeta reverse primers. The full study reports these points: Higher clonality and more expanded CD8+ clones were observed in lesional scalp than in normal scalp, particularly in alopecia totalis/universalis, a finding suggestive of antigenic drive. Unlike mouse skin, which is dominated by gammadelta T cells, normal human skin has resident alphabeta T cells that are also sequenced, and this complicates analysis of the scalp TCR repertoire. TCR sequences shared between patients were less clear than in mice, possibly partly because of HLA diversity in the patient population.

In light of the paper, this sample's time point label describes: baseline before oral tofacitinib. Peripheral blood and lesional scalp punch biopsies were obtained from patients with alopecia areata. PBMCs were isolated by density centrifugation and stained for CD3, CD4 and CD8, and CD4+ and CD8+ T cells were sorted on a FACSAria. Concerning this clone: Its antigen remains unidentified. No much larger clonotype is one base removed from it; base qualities were not supplied.

Libraries were prepared through the immunoSEQ multiplex PCR assay. RNA was extracted from all samples and reverse transcribed into cDNA as template for TCR sequencing. First-strand cDNA was synthesized using SuperScript III with a 2:1 mix of oligo-dT and random hexamers. A synthetic immune receptor repertoire was used to assess amplification bias, and residual bias was removed computationally. Per the source publication's procedure: Raw reads were preprocessed to remove errors, and CDR3 was defined by IMGT conventions from the conserved cysteine to phenylalanine. To get clonality, Shannon entropy was normalized by log2 of the number of productive unique TCRs and the result was subtracted from 1. Whether each scalp clone was CD4 or CD8 was inferred by checking scalp TCRbeta sequences against the CD4 and CD8 repertoires from sorted blood. TCRdb holds this immuneACCESS table with in-frame rearrangements only. Some clones are missing; in checked studies, unresolved V genes explain under half, and the rest has no known cause. V, J and clone size are taken as reported in that table, and D and trimming were inferred from the DNA itself. The sample records fewer than 250,000 clones, roughly 57% of which are singletons. The top ten hold just over 0.45% of the sample.

The CDR3 numbers 16 residues from cysteine through phenylalanine. Here the CDR3 DNA is all that survives: 48 bases in frame from base 1. The junction carries 17 bases between V and J, which are trimmed by 3 bases and 1 base respectively. From a lookup of the germline V gene, CDR1 and CDR2 are SGHRS and YFSETQ. The sequence derives from a human donor with alopecia areata. The chain uses TRBV5-1 and TRBJ2-7; the D region possibly corresponds to TRBD1 (5 bases align). Here the sequenced sample was CD4+ T cells sorted from blood, taken at week 0. The CDR3 reads as follows: CASSSAGKSGSYEQYF. The DNA sequence reads TGCGCCAGCAGCTCCGCAGGGAAATCGGGTTCCTACGAGCAGTACTTC.